The 30 T cell receptor beta chains in this list originate from one sample, sequenced in a study. TCRdb independently ran MiXCR on the 5' RACE reads; one entry per CDR3 protein. The table includes about 62,000 distinct CDR3 sequences, around 30% detected once. Input material: tumor-infiltrating naive CD4+ T cells sorted from the breast tumor. Subset defined: naive CD4+ T cells, CD4+CD45RA+CD25-. The receptors shown here come from a female donor with breast cancer.

This clonotype has just a few counts. V is TRBV3-1 and J is TRBJ1-2, with TRBD1 matching 11 bases. V gave up 5 bases and J gave up 8 bases; unmatched junction bases: 4. In germline, CDR1 is LGHDT, CDR2 YNNKEL (reference sequence). CDR3 length: 13 residues. CDR3 amino acids: CASSKDRGHGYTF. CDR3 DNA: TGTGCCAGCAGCAAGGACAGGGGGCACGGCTACACCTTC.

Written as DNA, the CDR3 is TGTGCCAGCAGCCAAGAGTTACTAGTTAGCACAGATACGCAGTATTTT. Amino acids: CASSQELLVSTDTQYF. The chain uses TRBV3-1 and TRBJ2-3, with D perhaps TRBD2 (5 bases). V lost 0 bases, J lost 0 bases, and 10 bases lay in between. This CDR3 contains 16 residues. Germline V CDR1 and CDR2: LGHDT, YNNKEL (reference sequence).

This rearrangement joins TRBV28 to TRBJ2-1, with TRBD2 identical over 8 bases. J was trimmed by 16 bases and V by 4 bases; bases with no gene match: 9. The CDR3 runs to 12 residues. Germline-derived CDR1 and CDR2 are MDHEN and SYDVKM. The chain's CDR3 is CASSSTGTRVFF. DNA of the CDR3: TGTGCCAGCAGTTCCACCGGGACTAGGGTCTTCTTC.

This clonotype was seen a few times. V usage is TRBV6-4 and J usage is TRBJ2-7; D is ambiguous. The CDR3 extends over 10 amino acids. The germline V gene encodes CDR1 MRHNA and CDR2 SNTAGT. The V end lost 8 bases, the J end lost 9 bases, and 11 bases lay between the germline ends. CDR3: CASPPRSQYF. CDR3 nucleotides: TGTGCCAGCCCCCCCCGATCGCAGTACTTC.

The table lists this clonotype with a few counts. J is TRBJ2-3 and V is TRBV15; D assignment may be TRBD1 or TRBD2 (6 bases each). Trimming stripped 7 bases from V and 8 bases from J, with 19 bases between. CDR1 is LNHNV, CDR2 YYDKDF, per germline (reference sequence). This CDR3 contains 14 residues. CDR3 coding DNA: TGTGCCACCATTGAGTCCTGGGGGGCGCCTACGCAGTATTTT. Amino acids: CATIESWGAPTQYF. The full variable domain, completed using reference TRBV15 and TRBJ2-3, is DAMVIQNPRYQVTQFGKPVTLSCSQTLNHNVMYWYQQKSSQAPKLLFHYYDKDFNNEADTPDNFQSRRPNTSFCFLDIRSPGLGDTAMYLCATIESWGAPTQYFGPGTRLTVL.

The V and J genes are TRBV4-2 and TRBJ2-1; D not certain. V lost 4 bases, J lost 7 bases, and 11 bases lay in between. The CDR3 is 13 residues long. Germline CDR1 and CDR2: LGHNA and YNFKEQ. The CDR3 loop is CASSLDGLNEQFF. CDR3 DNA sequence: TGTGCCAGCAGCCTGGACGGTTTAAATGAGCAGTTCTTC.

This clonotype was picked up a small number of times. V gene TRBV20-1 combines with J gene TRBJ2-2, with D possibly matching TRBD2 (6 bases). The CDR3 sequence is 14 residues long. The V gene lost 0 bases and the J gene lost 6 bases, with 11 bases spanning the gap. Germline CDR1 reads DFQATT; CDR2 reads SNEGSKA (reference sequence). CDR3 amino acids: CSARDSTSPGELFF. CDR3 coding DNA: TGCAGTGCTAGAGATAGTACTAGCCCCGGGGAGCTGTTTTTT.

This clonotype was seen only once. The chain is built from TRBV29-1 and TRBJ2-5, with TRBD1 matching 7 bases. The J segment lost 3 bases and the V segment lost 7 bases, leaving 14 bases of the junction unmatched. CDR3 length equals 15 residues. The germline gives CDR1 SQVTM, CDR2 ANQGSEA. The CDR3 loop is CSAARSPGTEETQYF. CDR3 sequence (DNA): TGCAGCGCCGCGAGGAGCCCCGGGACAGAAGAGACCCAGTACTTC. The full variable domain, completed using reference TRBV29-1 and TRBJ2-5, is SAVISQKPSRDICQRGTSLTIQCQVDSQVTMMFWYRQQPGQSLTLIATANQGSEATYESGFVIDKFPISRPNLTFSTLTVSNMSPEDSSIYLCSAARSPGTEETQYFGPGTRLLVL.

This clonotype was observed a single time. The chain links TRBV3-1 to TRBJ1-1, with a tentative D call TRBD1 (5 bases). Germline CDR1 LGHDT, CDR2 YNNKEL (reference sequence). V was pared by 2 bases and J by 1 base, with 8 bases between. The CDR3 covers 14 residues. CDR3 region: CASSQITGNTEAFF. The DNA of the CDR3 is TGTGCCAGCAGCCAAATAACAGGGAACACTGAAGCTTTCTTT.

This clonotype was observed a few times. The chain joins TRBV4-1 to TRBJ1-1; 8 bases are a match to TRBD1. The V gene's germline CDR1 is MGHRA and CDR2 YSYEKL. V lost 0 bases and J lost 8; bases outside the gene matches: 8. The CDR3 sequence is 15 residues long. CDR3 sequence: CASSQERAGGEEAFF. In DNA, the CDR3 is TGCGCCAGCAGCCAAGAGAGGGCAGGGGGCGAGGAAGCTTTCTTT.

The count of this clonotype is one. The rearrangement uses TRBV6-1 and TRBJ1-1, with 10 bases matching TRBD1. V shed 6 bases, J shed 1 base, and the junction held 5 bases outside the gene matches. CDR3 size: 15 residues. Germline V gene lookup returns CDR1 MNHNS and CDR2 SASEGT. Written as DNA, the CDR3 is TGTGCCAGCAGGCGGACAGGGGGGGGGAACACTGAAGCTTTCTTT. This gives the protein CASRRTGGGNTEAFF.

This clonotype showed up many times. This chain uses TRBV4-1 with TRBJ1-5; no definite D call. Germline V CDR1 and CDR2: MGHRA, YSYEKL. Trimming took off 0 bases at V and 6 bases at J, with 12 bases between the two ends. The CDR3 covers 15 residues. CDR3 sequence (DNA): TGCGCCAGCAGCCAAGAGGGCCAAAGAGGTCAGCCCCAGCATTTT. Translated: CASSQEGQRGQPQHF.

The genes are TRBV9 and TRBJ2-6; D remains ambiguous. This CDR3 is 15 amino acids long. With 3 bases removed from V and 2 bases from J, the gap between germline ends came to 9 bases. Germline-derived CDR1 and CDR2 are SGDLS and YYNGEE. The CDR3 bases are TGTGCCAGCAGCGGCCTACTCCCTGGGGCCAACGTCCTGACTTTC. Protein sequence: CASSGLLPGANVLTF.

In this sample, this clonotype turned up many times. The chain carries TRBV25-1 and TRBJ2-5; D possibly corresponds to TRBD1 (7 bases). The V end lost 5 bases, the J end lost 5 bases, and 12 bases lay between the germline ends. Germline V CDR1 and CDR2: MGHDK, SYGVNS. The CDR3 covers 13 residues. The CDR3 spells CASSPQGGETQYF. The CDR3 DNA is TGTGCCAGCAGTCCCCAGGGGGGTGAGACCCAGTACTTC.

The chain carries TRBV6-5 and TRBJ1-2; 7 nucleotides agree with TRBD1. The CDR3 contains 14 residues. The germline V gene encodes CDR1 MNHEY and CDR2 SVGAGI. V lost 6 bases, J lost 4 bases, and 8 bases stayed unmatched. The CDR3 loop reads CASSRGAQAYGYTF. In nucleotides, the CDR3 is TGTGCCAGCAGCAGGGGGGCTCAAGCCTATGGCTACACCTTC.

The sample holds many counts of this clonotype. The gene calls are TRBV12-3 or TRBV12-4 and TRBJ2-5; no reliable D call. This CDR3 is built from 13 residues. Trimming pared 2 bases from V and 7 bases from J, leaving 11 bases between. CDR3 residues: CASSLSSYGTQYF. DNA for the CDR3: TGTGCCAGCAGTTTATCGAGCTACGGGACCCAGTACTTC.

This clonotype came up a few times. V is TRBV7-2 and J is TRBJ2-2; TRBD2 aligns across 8 bases. The CDR3 has 15 amino acids. Per the germline V gene, CDR1 is SGHTA and CDR2 is FQGNSA. The V segment lost 5 bases and the J segment 5 bases; nucleotides outside the gene matches: 7. DNA of the CDR3: TGTGCCAGCAGCCCTTTAGCGGGAATGACCGGGGAGCTGTTTTTT. Protein sequence: CASSPLAGMTGELFF. The full variable domain, in which reference TRBV7-2 and TRBJ2-2 provide the parts outside the CDR3, is GAGVSQSPSNKVTEKGKDVELRCDPISGHTALYWYRQSLGQGLEFLIYFQGNSAPDKSGLPSDRFSAERTGGSVSTLTIQRTQQEDSAVYLCASSPLAGMTGELFFGEGSRLTVL.

Ten or more counts support this clonotype. The chain employs TRBV5-1 and TRBJ1-1; no definite D call. Trimming took off 0 bases at V and 1 base at J, with 7 bases between the two ends. This CDR3 spans 14 amino acids. Germline V gene sequence: CDR1 SGHRS, CDR2 YFSETQ. The CDR3 reads CASSLDPRNTEAFF. Written as DNA, the CDR3 is TGCGCCAGCAGCTTGGACCCCAGGAACACTGAAGCTTTCTTT.

The V gene is TRBV7-9, the J gene TRBJ2-1; the D is unclear. The germline V and J ends were trimmed by 3 bases and 1 base, with 7 bases remaining between them. The germline V gene encodes CDR1 SEHNR and CDR2 FQNEAQ (reference sequence). CDR3 length: 14 residues. This CDR3 is CASSFVGSYNEQFF. The CDR3 DNA is TGTGCCAGCAGCTTCGTAGGGTCCTACAATGAGCAGTTCTTC.

The chain links TRBV7-2 to TRBJ2-1; 12 nucleotides agree with TRBD2. V shed 5 bases, J shed 9 bases, and the junction held 11 bases outside the gene matches. Germline lookup yields CDR1 SGHTA and CDR2 FQGNSA. The CDR3 has 16 amino acids. The CDR3 nucleotides read TGTGCCAGCAGCCGACGCGCTAGCGGGGGGGCCTCTGAGCAGTTCTTC. Translating gives CASSRRASGGASEQFF.

This clonotype has more than one count but fewer than ten. An end of the junction does not agree with germline; a read error may underlie this. The chain couples TRBV20-1 to TRBJ1-1; 7 bases match TRBD1. The CDR3 contains 17 residues. Germline CDR1 and CDR2: DFQATT and SNEGSKA (reference sequence). The CDR3 reads CGAPRGRGGVRNTEAFF. The CDR3 bases are TGCGGTGCCCCCCGGGGCAGGGGGGGCGTGAGGAACACTGAAGCTTTCTTT.

The rearrangement uses TRBV4-3 and TRBJ1-1; D unresolved. V lost 1 base to trimming and J lost 6 bases, with 15 bases between them. The CDR3 is made up of 15 amino acids. Germline CDR1 reads LGHNA; CDR2 reads YSLEER. CDR3 sequence: CASSQAARVGAEAFF. CDR3 sequence (DNA): TGCGCCAGCAGCCAAGCCGCGCGGGTCGGGGCTGAAGCTTTCTTT.

For this clonotype: A junction boundary mismatches the germline segment, possibly from a read error. This chain joins TRBV5-6 and TRBJ2-5; 7 nucleotides line up with TRBD1. CDR1 is SGHDT and CDR2 is YYEEEE in the germline V gene. This CDR3 is 16 amino acids long. Written as DNA, the CDR3 is TGTGTCAGCAGCGATCTGCGGACAGGACCGACGGAGACCCAGTACTTC. This gives the protein CVSSDLRTGPTETQYF.

This clonotype is classed as medium-sized. V usage is TRBV7-9 and J usage is TRBJ1-5; 7 bases are shared with TRBD1. Germline CDR1 reads SEHNR; CDR2 reads FQNEAQ (reference sequence). The CDR3 is 17 amino acids. With V trimmed by 2 bases and J by 4 bases, 11 bases remained unmatched. The CDR3 DNA reads as TGTGCCAGCAGCTTATGGTCAGGGGGAGTTGAGAATCAGCCCCAGCATTTT. It yields the protein CASSLWSGGVENQPQHF.

This clonotype was detected a few times. The chain couples TRBV2 to TRBJ2-7, with TRBD1 matching over 7 bases. Germline V gene data show CDR1 as SNHLY and CDR2 as FYNNEI. The junction had 12 bases not matched to a gene; V was cut back by 5 bases and J by 8 bases. The CDR3 spans 14 residues. The CDR3 DNA reads TGTGCCAGCAGTACAGGGGACGTTAGGAGCAAGCAGTACTTC. This codes for CASSTGDVRSKQYF.

V is TRBV20-1 and J is TRBJ2-3; TRBD1 might be the D (5 bases). Germline-derived CDR1 and CDR2 are DFQATT and SNEGSKA (reference sequence). The V and J ends lost 7 bases and 2 bases respectively, with 10 bases between them. The CDR3 is 12 residues long. CDR3: CSVPTATDTQYF. The CDR3 coding sequence is TGCAGTGTCCCGACAGCCACAGATACGCAGTATTTT.

CDR3 amino acids: CASTSPGRYEQYF. The CDR3 coding sequence is TGTGCCAGCACCTCCCCTGGGCGGTACGAGCAGTACTTC. The chain carries TRBV7-2 and TRBJ2-7, with unresolved D. The CDR3 loop spans 13 amino acids. Trimming removed 7 bases from V and 4 bases from J, with 14 bases in between. Germline CDR1 reads SGHTA; CDR2 reads FQGNSA.

This clonotype has just a few counts. This chain links TRBV5-6 with TRBJ1-6, with unresolved D. This CDR3 comprises 15 residues. Deletions cut 4 bases from V and 4 bases from J, with 12 bases between. CDR1 and CDR2 (germline): SGHDT, YYEEEE. The DNA of the CDR3 is TGTGCCAGCAGCAAGGAGGGAGGTTATAATTCACCCCTCCACTTT. Protein sequence: CASSKEGGYNSPLHF.

The sample holds a few counts of this clonotype. The chain has TRBV5-1 and TRBJ2-1, with 10 bases fitting TRBD1. CDR1 is SGHRS, CDR2 YFSETQ, per germline. J gave up 9 bases and V 4 bases, and 7 bases lay outside the gene matches. CDR3 length: 14 residues. The CDR3 DNA is TGCGCCAGCAGCGGCGGACAGGGGGTCGGTGAGCAGTTCTTC. It specifies CASSGGQGVGEQFF. The variable domain in full, with the rest retrieved from reference TRBV5-1 and TRBJ2-1, is KAGVTQTPRYLIKTRGQQVTLSCSPISGHRSVSWYQQTPGQGLQFLFEYFSETQRNKGNFPGRFSGRQFSNSRSEMNVSTLELGDSALYLCASSGGQGVGEQFFGPGTRLTVL.

This chain connects TRBV20-1 to TRBJ1-2; TRBD1 matches 8 bases. The CDR3 sequence is 15 residues long. The V gene end was trimmed by 3 bases and the J gene end by 7 bases; junction bases not matched to a gene: 13. Germline V lookup: CDR1 DFQATT, CDR2 SNEGSKA (reference sequence). This chain's CDR3 is CSASSATGGNTGYTF. CDR3 nucleotide sequence: TGCAGTGCTAGTTCGGCTACAGGGGGAAATACTGGCTACACCTTC.